This T cell receptor (beta chain) was sequenced for a study of cytotoxic CD8 clonotypes in ibrutinib-treated CLL. Sequencing was performed with immunoSEQ multiplex PCR; in TCRdb, only in-frame clones are kept and a portion is missing. The data contain approximately 130,000 clones, 80% to 90% of them seen just once; the ten biggest clones take up 3.3%. This CDR3 region has 14 residues. Looked up from germline, CDR1 is SGHAT and CDR2 is FQNNGV. The ends were cut back, 1 base at V and 1 base at J, with 8 bases in the middle. This clonotype originated in a human donor with chronic lymphocytic leukemia. The chain carries TRBV11-2 and TRBJ2-7; D is ambiguous. This specimen consisted of PBMCs, obtained after 24 months of ibrutinib treatment. As DNA, the CDR3 is TGTGCCAGCAGCTTAGTTGCGGATTCCTACGAGCAGTACTTC. This encodes CASSLVADSYEQYF.